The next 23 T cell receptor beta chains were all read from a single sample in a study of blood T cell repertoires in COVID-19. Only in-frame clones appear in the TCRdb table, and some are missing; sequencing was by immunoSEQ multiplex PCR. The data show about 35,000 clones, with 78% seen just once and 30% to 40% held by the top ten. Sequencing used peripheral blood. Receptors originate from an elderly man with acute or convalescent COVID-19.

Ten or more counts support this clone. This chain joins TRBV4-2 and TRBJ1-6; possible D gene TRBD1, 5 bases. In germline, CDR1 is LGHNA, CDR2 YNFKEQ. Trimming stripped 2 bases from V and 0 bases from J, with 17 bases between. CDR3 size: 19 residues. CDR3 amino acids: CASSQSGGRGSSYNSPLHF. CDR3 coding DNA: TGTGCCAGCAGCCAAAGTGGGGGTCGGGGGAGCTCCTATAATTCACCCCTCCACTTT.

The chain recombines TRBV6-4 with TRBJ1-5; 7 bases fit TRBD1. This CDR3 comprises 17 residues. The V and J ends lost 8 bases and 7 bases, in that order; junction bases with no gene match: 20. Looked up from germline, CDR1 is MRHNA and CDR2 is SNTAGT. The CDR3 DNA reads TGTGCCAGCCTGGCCTTTCCGAGTGAGGGGGCCTTACAGCCCCAGCATTTT. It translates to CASLAFPSEGALQPQHF.

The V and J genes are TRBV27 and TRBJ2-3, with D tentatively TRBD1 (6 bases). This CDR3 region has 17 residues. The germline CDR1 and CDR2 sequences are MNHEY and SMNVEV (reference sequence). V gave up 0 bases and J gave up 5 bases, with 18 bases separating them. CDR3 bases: TGTGCCAGCAGTTTATCTCAGGGGCCATCGTCGGGAGATACGCAGTATTTT. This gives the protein CASSLSQGPSSGDTQYF.

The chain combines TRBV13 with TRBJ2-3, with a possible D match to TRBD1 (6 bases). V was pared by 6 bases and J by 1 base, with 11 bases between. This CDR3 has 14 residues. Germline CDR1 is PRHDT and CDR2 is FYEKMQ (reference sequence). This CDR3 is CASRRGMGTDTQYF. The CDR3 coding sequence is TGTGCCAGCAGGAGGGGGATGGGCACAGATACGCAGTATTTT. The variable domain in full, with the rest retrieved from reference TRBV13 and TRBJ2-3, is AAGVIQSPRHLIKEKRETATLKCYPIPRHDTVYWYQQGPGQDPQFLISFYEKMQSDKGSIPDRFSAQQFSDYHSELNMSSLELGDSALYFCASRRGMGTDTQYFGPGTRLTVL.

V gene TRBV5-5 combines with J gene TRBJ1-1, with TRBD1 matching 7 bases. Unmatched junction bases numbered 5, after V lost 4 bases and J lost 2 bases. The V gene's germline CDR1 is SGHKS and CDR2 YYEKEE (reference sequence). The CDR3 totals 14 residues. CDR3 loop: CASSRRDRNTEAFF. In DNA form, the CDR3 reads TGTGCCAGCAGCCGCCGGGACAGAAACACTGAAGCTTTCTTT.

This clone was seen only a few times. This chain's CDR3 is CASSLGSSSDTQYF. The CDR3 region has the DNA TGCGCCAGCAGCTTGGGGTCGTCCAGTGATACGCAGTATTTT. V gene TRBV5-1 combines with J gene TRBJ2-3; D gene ambiguous. V was clipped by 0 bases and J by 6 bases, with 11 bases between them. Per the germline V gene, CDR1 is SGHRS and CDR2 is YFSETQ. CDR3 size: 14 residues.

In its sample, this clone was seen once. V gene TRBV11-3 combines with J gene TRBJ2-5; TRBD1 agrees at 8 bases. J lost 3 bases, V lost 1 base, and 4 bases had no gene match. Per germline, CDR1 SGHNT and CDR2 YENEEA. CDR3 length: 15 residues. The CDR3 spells CASSLGTGKEETQYF. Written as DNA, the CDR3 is TGTGCCAGCAGCTTAGGGACAGGGAAAGAAGAGACCCAGTACTTC.

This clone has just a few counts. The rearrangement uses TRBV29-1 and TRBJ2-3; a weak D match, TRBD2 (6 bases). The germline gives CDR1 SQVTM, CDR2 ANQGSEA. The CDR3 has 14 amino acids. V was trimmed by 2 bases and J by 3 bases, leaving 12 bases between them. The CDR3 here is CSVERPGTTDTQYF. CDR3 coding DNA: TGCAGCGTTGAAAGACCCGGGACTACAGATACGCAGTATTTT.

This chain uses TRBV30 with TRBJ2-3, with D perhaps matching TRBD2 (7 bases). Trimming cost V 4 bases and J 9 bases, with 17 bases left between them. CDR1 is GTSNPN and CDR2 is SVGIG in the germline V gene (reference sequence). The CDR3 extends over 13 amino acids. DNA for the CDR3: TGTGCCTGGACCCCGAACGGGGGGCGAACGCAGTATTTT. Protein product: CAWTPNGGRTQYF.

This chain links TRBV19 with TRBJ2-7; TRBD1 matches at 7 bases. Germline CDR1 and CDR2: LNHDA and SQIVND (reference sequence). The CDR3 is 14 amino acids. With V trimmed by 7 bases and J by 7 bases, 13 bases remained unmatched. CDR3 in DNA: TGTGCCAGTAAGGGGACAGCCACCTCAGGGGAGCAGTACTTC. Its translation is CASKGTATSGEQYF.

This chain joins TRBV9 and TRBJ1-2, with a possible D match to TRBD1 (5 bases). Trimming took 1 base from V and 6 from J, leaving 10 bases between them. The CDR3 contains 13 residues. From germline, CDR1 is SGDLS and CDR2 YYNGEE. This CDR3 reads CASSVRVGDGYTF. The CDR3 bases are TGTGCCAGCAGCGTAAGGGTAGGGGATGGCTACACCTTC.

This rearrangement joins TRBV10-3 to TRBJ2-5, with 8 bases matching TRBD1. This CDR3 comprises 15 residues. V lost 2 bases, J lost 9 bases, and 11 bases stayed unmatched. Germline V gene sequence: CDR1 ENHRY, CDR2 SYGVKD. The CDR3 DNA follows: TGTGCCATCAGTGAGAGGCACCAGGGGGCTGCGGCCCAGTACTTC. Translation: CAISERHQGAAAQYF.

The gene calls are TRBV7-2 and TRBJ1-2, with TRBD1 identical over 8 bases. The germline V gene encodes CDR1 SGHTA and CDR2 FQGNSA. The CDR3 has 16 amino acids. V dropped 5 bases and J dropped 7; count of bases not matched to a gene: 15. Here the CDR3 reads CASSLTLDRVQLGYTF. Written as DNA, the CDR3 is TGTGCCAGCAGCCTTACCCTGGACAGGGTCCAACTTGGCTACACCTTC.

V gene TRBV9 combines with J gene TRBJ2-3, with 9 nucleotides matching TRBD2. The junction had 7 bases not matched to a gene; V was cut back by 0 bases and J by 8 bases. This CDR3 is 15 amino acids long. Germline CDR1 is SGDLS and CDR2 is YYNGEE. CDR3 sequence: CASSVVGGGEGTQYF. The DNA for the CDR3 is TGTGCCAGCAGCGTAGTGGGCGGGGGGGAAGGTACGCAGTATTTT.

Here the CDR3 reads CASSLGSGGPGWAQYF. Written as DNA, the CDR3 is TGTGCCAGCAGCTTAGGGAGCGGGGGGCCCGGCTGGGCCCAGTACTTC. V is TRBV11-2 and J is TRBJ2-5, with 9 bases lining up with TRBD2. With V trimmed by 1 base and J by 9 bases, 12 bases remained unmatched. Germline V gives CDR1 SGHAT, CDR2 FQNNGV. The CDR3 loop spans 16 amino acids.

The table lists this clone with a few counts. The CDR3 is CSVVRGTTEAFF. The CDR3, as DNA: TGCAGCGTTGTCCGGGGAACCACTGAAGCTTTCTTT. The rearrangement joins TRBV29-1 to TRBJ1-1; D gene uncertain. The germline V and J ends were trimmed by 4 bases and 4 bases, with 10 bases remaining between them. Germline loops: CDR1 SQVTM, CDR2 ANQGSEA. The CDR3 is 12 residues long. Drawing the rest from reference TRBV29-1 and TRBJ1-1, the complete variable domain is SAVISQKPSRDICQRGTSLTIQCQVDSQVTMMFWYRQQPGQSLTLIATANQGSEATYESGFVIDKFPISRPNLTFSTLTVSNMSPEDSSIYLCSVVRGTTEAFFGQGTRLTVV.

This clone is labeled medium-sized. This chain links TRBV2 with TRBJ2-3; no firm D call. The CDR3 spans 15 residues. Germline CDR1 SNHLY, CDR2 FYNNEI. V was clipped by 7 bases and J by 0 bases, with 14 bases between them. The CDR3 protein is CASTSLLTSTDTQYF. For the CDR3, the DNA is TGTGCCAGCACGAGCCTCCTAACTAGCACAGATACGCAGTATTTT.

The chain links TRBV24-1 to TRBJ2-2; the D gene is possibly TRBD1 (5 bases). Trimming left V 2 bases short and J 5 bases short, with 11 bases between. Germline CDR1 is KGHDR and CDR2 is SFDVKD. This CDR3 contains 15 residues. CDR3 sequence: CATSDSRVRTGELFF. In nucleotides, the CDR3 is TGTGCCACCAGTGATTCCAGGGTGAGGACCGGGGAGCTGTTTTTT.

DNA of the CDR3: TGTGCCAGCAGCCAAGATCTGGCGAGGAGTGGATGGCAGTTCTTC. Translation gives CASSQDLARSGWQFF. The chain uses TRBV3-1 (or the pseudogene TRBV3-2) and TRBJ2-1; unclear D gene. The CDR3 is 15 residues long. Per germline, CDR1 LGHDT and CDR2 YNNKEL (reference sequence). The ends were cut back, 0 bases at V and 12 bases at J, with 18 bases in the middle.

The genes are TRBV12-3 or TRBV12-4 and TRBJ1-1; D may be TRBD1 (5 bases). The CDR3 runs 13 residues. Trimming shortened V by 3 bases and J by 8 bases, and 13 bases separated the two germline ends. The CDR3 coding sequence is TGTGCCAGCAGTTTGACAGTGGGCGCCGAAGCTTTCTTT. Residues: CASSLTVGAEAFF.

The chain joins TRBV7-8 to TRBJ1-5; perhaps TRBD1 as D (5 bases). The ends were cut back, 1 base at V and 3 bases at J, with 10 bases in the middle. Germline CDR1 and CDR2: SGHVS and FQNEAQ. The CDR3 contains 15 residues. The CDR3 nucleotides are TGTGCCAGCAGCTTAGAAGACAGTATCAATCAGCCCCAGCATTTT. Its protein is CASSLEDSINQPQHF.

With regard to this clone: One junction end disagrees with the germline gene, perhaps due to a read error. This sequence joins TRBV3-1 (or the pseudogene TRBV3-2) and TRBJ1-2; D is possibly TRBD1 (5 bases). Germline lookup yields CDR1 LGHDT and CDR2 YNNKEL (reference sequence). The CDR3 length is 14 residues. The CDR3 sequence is CASRHGGTNYGYTF. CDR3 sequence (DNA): TGTGCCAGCCGCCACGGGGGAACGAACTATGGCTACACCTTC.

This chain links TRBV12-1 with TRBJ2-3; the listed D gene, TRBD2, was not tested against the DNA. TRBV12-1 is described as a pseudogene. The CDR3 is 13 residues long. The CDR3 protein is CASASGETDTQYF. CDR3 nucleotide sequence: TGTGCCAGCGCAAGCGGGGAGACAGATACGCAGTATTTT.